This record looks at one T cell receptor (beta chain) sequence and its context. The antigen remains unidentified. Germline lookup yields CDR1 SGHTA and CDR2 FQGNSA. The CDR3 is 15 residues long. V gave up 1 base and J gave up 13 bases, with 17 bases separating them. PCR amplification relied on 60 Vbeta primers (plus 13 Jbeta primers). Data came from immunoSEQ multiplex PCR; TCRdb stores just in-frame clones and leaves some out. The specimen's table records under 200,000 clones. The sample is drawn from a study of cytomegalovirus exposure and HLA in healthy donors. Overall study findings and caveats: Researchers reported in a later analysis that a missense DCLRE1C variant was tied to TCR beta V- and J-gene trimming. Most TCR sequences showed up rarely, but some public TCRs showed up in many donors.

This cohort consisted of healthy bone marrow donors. The receptor was derived from a young woman in good health and CMV-seropositive. The sample consisted of PBMCs. The chain links TRBV7-2 to TRBJ1-6, with D possibly TRBD1 on 6 matching bases. As DNA, the CDR3 is TGTGCCAGCAGCTTAGGAACTTCCGGGACATCCCCCCTCCACTTT. This translates into CASSLGTSGTSPLHF.